The TCR beta chain under discussion was sequenced for a study of breast tumors, draining lymph nodes, adjacent tissues. Overall study findings and caveats: Compared with lymph nodes, tumors were less diverse; compared with nontumor tissue, more. Luminal-like breast cancer showed significantly higher tumor–nontumor repertoire similarity than basal-like. Data only fit, rather than demonstrated, lymph node origin of most tumor T cells.

One entry per CDR3 protein, called by TCRdb with MiXCR from the multiplex PCR reads. This table holds under 150,000 distinct CDR3 sequences, just under 20% found once. Samples came from axillary lymph nodes draining the breast cancer. Remarks on this clonotype: Its antigen remains unidentified. This could be a read error, since a much larger clone is one nucleotide away.

V lost 3 bases and J 9 bases, leaving 15 bases between the germline ends. The CDR3 consists of 13 residues. CDR1 LNHDA and CDR2 SQIVND come from the germline V gene (reference sequence). This chain uses TRBV19 with TRBJ2-7; D is perhaps TRBD1 or TRBD2 (6 bases each). Sequencing was done on a sample of axillary lymph node tissue. This TCR was sampled from a female donor with breast cancer. Some clones in this sample may be carry-over from other donors' samples. The CDR3 DNA reads as TGTGCCAGTAGTATGAGAACACAGGGAGGGCAGTACTTC. Its translation: CASSMRTQGGQYF.